Reported below is one TCR beta chain. This clone was seen more than once but under ten times. It has no known antigen specificity. There are no base qualities to consult, and no much larger clone falls within one base. CDR1 is given as GTSNPN and CDR2 as SVGIG, both from the germline V gene (reference sequence). The trim is 0 bases for V and 5 bases for J, with a gap of 13 bases between the germline ends. Taken from cysteine to phenylalanine, the CDR3 has 14 residues. The only DNA kept is the CDR3, 42 bases in frame from the first base. This record belongs to a study of beta chain features in type 1 diabetes (dated by TCRdb to between 2018 and 2020). About the full investigation: Patients and healthy donors did not differ in mean age, gender distribution, total cell number or subset yield. A total of approximately 99,000,000 sorted cells were examined across all samples, and RNA yield correlated strongly with the number of cells per subset. In the study, TCRB repertoires of sorted circulating CD4+ T cell subsets from recently diagnosed type 1 diabetes patients were compared with those of matched healthy donors. Regulatory and stem cell-like memory subsets were obtained from only 8 patients and about 8 healthy donors, while naive and central memory subsets were obtained from all 28 donors. Summary of the overall study and its limitations: Shorter templates might be favored by PCR, yet because patient and control samples were amplified and corrected together, any such skew would affect both groups equally. HLA sub-analyses involved small numbers of individuals, so any influence of HLA type on TCRB rearrangement remained unresolved. Patients with type 1 diabetes made fewer insertions and deleted more nucleotides at VDJ recombination sites, implying thymic rearrangement abnormalities. Because cDNA was sequenced instead of genomic DNA, highly expressing activated cells could be over-represented, though the groups showed no difference in activation or CD3 levels. A moderate but significant shortening of TCRB CDR3 length was observed in type 1 diabetes patients in all four CD4+ subsets. Naive, central memory and regulatory TCRB repertoires appeared to be more alike among patients than among healthy donors.

A single peripheral blood draw of about 116 mL on average was collected from each donor into heparinised tubes. A BD FACSAria II and a panel including CD45RO, CCR7, CD25, CD127, CD95 and CD27 were used to sort naive, central memory, regulatory and stem cell-like memory CD4+ T cells. All sorted populations exceeded 95% purity. Right away, PBMCs were isolated by Lymphoprep density gradient centrifugation and were stained directly, with no culture step. So that batch effects would be minimized, each experiment stained and sorted samples in pairs, pairing one healthy donor with one patient. The High Capacity cDNA Reverse Transcription Kit was used to reverse transcribe all of the isolated RNA, meaning that expressed TCRB transcripts were what got sequenced. Deep immunoSEQ sequencing was performed on naive, central memory and regulatory T cell samples, with an average of around 3.5 million total reads per sample. Sorted cells were lysed in RLT buffer and RNA was extracted with DNase-treated RNeasy Micro or Mini kits, depending on cell number. To prevent cross-contamination, every cell subset was processed on its own, while patient and healthy donor samples were processed together. TCRB sequences were amplified from cDNA with the immunoSEQ multiplex PCR, producing 87-bp fragments spanning the CDR3 region. Sequencing of the amplicons was done on the Illumina HiSeq platform. Under the source paper's analysis protocol: PCR bias was computationally corrected using synthetic template baselines, reads within Hamming distance 2 were collapsed, and singletons that could not be merged were discarded. Reads were aligned to IMGT to assign V, D and J genes, CDR3 length, and insertions or deletions at six rearrangement sites. Within each subset, clonotype counts were normalized to sorted cell number, and only after that were true diversity and Gini coefficients computed with the tcR R package. The overlap coefficient, calculated on TCRB nucleotide sequences, was used to quantify repertoire sharing. Out-of-frame TCRB sequences from naive cells were analyzed as a proxy for the pre-selection repertoire. In TCRdb, the immuneACCESS table is reduced to in-frame sequences with V and J assigned. These tables do not hold every clone; where another copy was compared, an unresolved V gene accounts for under half, and the others remain unexplained. The V and J calls and the clone size are those of that table, but D and trimming were determined from the DNA. This sample gives around 500,000 clones in total; around 30% of them show up just once. The ten largest clones represent 0.065% of the sample.

The sequence was collected from a man aged 18 to 29 in good health. This chain joins TRBV30 to TRBJ2-5; TRBD1 might be the D gene, on 6 matching bases. Specimen: naive CD4+ T cells from blood. This specimen's cell subset or site label, interpreted: true naive CD4+ T cells. The DNA reads as follows: TGTGCCTGGAGTGTACGCACAGGGCGGGAGACCCAGTACTTC. Translated, this gives CAWSVRTGRETQYF.